These T cell receptor beta chains were read from a single sample in a study of shared clonotypes between healthy human individuals. Using immunoSEQ multiplex PCR, the repertoire was profiled, and TCRdb retains in-frame clones only, with some absent. The sample includes around 2.1 million clones, about 92% seen only once; the top ten take around 1.7%. The material sequenced was naive CD8+ T cells from PBMCs. The receptors stem from a man between 18 and 29 years old in good health. Some clones in this sample may be carry-over from other donors' samples. The CDR3 runs from the conserved cysteine through the conserved F or W. D genes are given only for firm matches. Clone size is given for some rows only: seen once, a few or many times, or a class if the clone is expanded.

size,V,D,J,CDR3,DNA
.,TRBV7-2,TRBD2,TRBJ2-3,CASSLRLAGGPTDTQYF,TGTGCCAGCAGCTTAAGGCTAGCGGGAGGTCCTACAGATACGCAGTATTTT
.,TRBV28,TRBD2,TRBJ2-5,CASSPRTAHYTGRETQYF,TGTGCCAGCAGTCCAAGAACGGCCCATTACACCGGGAGGGAGACCCAGTACTTC
.,TRBV4-3,TRBD1,TRBJ2-7,CASSQETGREHEQYF,TGCGCCAGCAGCCAAGAGACAGGGCGAGAACACGAGCAGTACTTC
.,TRBV7-9,.,TRBJ1-2,CASSLGRGPANYGYTF,TGTGCCAGCAGCTTAGGTCGGGGGCCTGCTAACTATGGCTACACCTTC
once,TRBV2,.,TRBJ2-3,CASSVDWTDTQYF,TGTGCCAGCAGTGTGGATTGGACAGATACGCAGTATTTT
.,TRBV6-5,.,TRBJ2-1,CASKSGWYNEQFF,TGTGCCAGCAAGTCGGGCTGGTACAATGAGCAGTTCTTC
.,TRBV14,.,TRBJ2-7,CASSQVLRGEQYF,TGTGCCAGCAGCCAAGTTCTCAGGGGCGAGCAGTACTTC
.,TRBV4-3,.,TRBJ2-7,CASSQDVDPSSYEQYF,TGCGCCAGCAGCCAAGACGTGGATCCCAGCTCCTACGAGCAGTACTTC
.,TRBV7-2,TRBD1,TRBJ1-1,CASRGGQVTLLNTEAFF,TGTGCCAGCAGGGGGGGACAGGTTACCCTCCTGAACACTGAAGCTTTCTTT
.,TRBV5-1,TRBD1,TRBJ2-7,CASSQTGTGPSYEQYF,TGCGCCAGCAGCCAGACCGGGACAGGGCCCTCCTACGAGCAGTACTTC
once,TRBV5-1,TRBD2,TRBJ2-5,CASSPPHGLADIQETQYF,TGCGCCAGCAGCCCCCCCCATGGACTAGCGGACATCCAAGAGACCCAGTACTTC
.,TRBV4-3,.,TRBJ2-7,CASSQDRRVSHYEQYF,TGCGCCAGCAGCCAAGACCGCAGGGTCTCCCACTACGAGCAGTACTTC
few,TRBV10-1,.,TRBJ1-1,CASSETRSDTEAFF,TGCGCCAGCAGTGAGACGCGCTCGGATACTGAAGCTTTCTTT
.,TRBV4-3,TRBD2,TRBJ2-7,CASSQDREGAYEQYF,TGCGCCAGCAGCCAAGATCGGGAGGGGGCCTACGAGCAGTACTTC
once,TRBV27,TRBD1,TRBJ2-7,CASSFGSLDRVGVYEQYF,TGTGCCAGCAGTTTTGGGTCCCTGGACAGGGTTGGGGTATACGAGCAGTACTTC
.,TRBV6-4,TRBD1,TRBJ1-1,CASSEVRQGAGEAFF,TGTGCCAGCAGTGAAGTGAGACAGGGGGCTGGGGAGGCTTTCTTT
.,TRBV19,.,TRBJ1-1,CASSNYRAQNTEAFF,TGTGCCAGTAGTAACTACAGGGCCCAGAACACTGAAGCTTTCTTT
.,TRBV27,.,TRBJ1-4,CASSLTIGDEKLFF,TGTGCCAGCAGTTTAACCATCGGGGATGAAAAACTGTTTTTT
.,TRBV14,.,TRBJ2-7,CASSHWTGLYEQYF,TGTGCCAGCAGCCACTGGACGGGACTCTACGAGCAGTACTTC
.,TRBV28,.,TRBJ1-4,CASSLTGRRAEKLFF,TGTGCCAGCAGTTTAACGGGTCGTCGGGCTGAAAAACTGTTTTTT
.,TRBV15,TRBD1,TRBJ1-2,CATSPPGQGLANYGYTF,TGTGCCACCAGCCCGCCGGGACAGGGCTTAGCTAACTATGGCTACACCTTC